The sequence of this T cell receptor beta chain was determined in a study of OX40 agonist ivuxolimab in advanced cancers. Study context: It was ivuxolimab, an agonistic anti-OX40 (CD134) antibody, that patients were treated with. Findings and caveats of the study: A proportion of nonresponders additionally exhibited low normalized T-cell clonal expansion.

This clone was found a few times. Its target is unknown. TCRdb's copy holds only in-frame clones and misses some; the assay was immunoSEQ multiplex PCR. The repertoire holds over 25,000 clones, 80% seen once, with around a quarter in the top ten. There are 15 residues in the CDR3. The V gene end was trimmed by 5 bases and the J gene end by 4 bases; junction bases not matched to a gene: 6. CDR1 is SEHNR, CDR2 FQNEAQ, per germline (reference sequence). This clonotype was sampled from an adult with an advanced solid tumor such as melanoma, head and neck, liver or kidney cancer. Source: CD4+ or CD8+ T cells sorted from blood, taken in a trial of the OX40 agonist ivuxolimab. The gene calls are TRBV7-9 and TRBJ2-5, with 11 bases aligning to TRBD1. DNA of the CDR3: TGTGCCAGCAGCGGTGGACAGGGGGCATCAGAGACCCAGTACTTC. Translated: CASSGGQGASETQYF.